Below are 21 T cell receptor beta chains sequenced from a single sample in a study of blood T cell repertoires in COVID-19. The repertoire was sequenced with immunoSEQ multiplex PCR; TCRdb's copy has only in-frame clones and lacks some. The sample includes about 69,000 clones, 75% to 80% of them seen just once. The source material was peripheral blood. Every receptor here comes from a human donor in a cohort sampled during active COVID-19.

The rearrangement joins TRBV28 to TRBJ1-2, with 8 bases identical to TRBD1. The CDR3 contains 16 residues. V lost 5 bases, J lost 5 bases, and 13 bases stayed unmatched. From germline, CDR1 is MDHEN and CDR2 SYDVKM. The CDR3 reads CASSQTQGVIGYGYTF. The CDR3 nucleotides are TGTGCCAGCAGTCAAACACAGGGGGTTATAGGGTATGGCTACACCTTC.

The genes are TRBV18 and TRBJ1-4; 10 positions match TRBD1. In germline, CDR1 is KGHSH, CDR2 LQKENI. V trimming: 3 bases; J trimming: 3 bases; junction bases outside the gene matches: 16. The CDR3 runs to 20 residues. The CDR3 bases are TGTGCCAGCTCACCTCGTAACTTGGGGACAGGGGACCTACCTAATGAAAAACTGTTTTTT. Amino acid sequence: CASSPRNLGTGDLPNEKLFF.

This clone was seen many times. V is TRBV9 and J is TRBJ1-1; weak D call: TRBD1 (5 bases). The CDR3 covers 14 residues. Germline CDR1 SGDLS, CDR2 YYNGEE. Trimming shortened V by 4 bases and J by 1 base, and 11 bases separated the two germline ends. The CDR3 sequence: CASSRGLSNTEAFF. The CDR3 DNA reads TGTGCCAGCAGCCGGGGACTTTCGAACACTGAAGCTTTCTTT.

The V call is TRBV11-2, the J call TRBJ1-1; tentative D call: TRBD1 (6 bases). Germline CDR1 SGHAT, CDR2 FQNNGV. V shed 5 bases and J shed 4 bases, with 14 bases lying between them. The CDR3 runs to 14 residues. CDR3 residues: CASSATGISTEAFF. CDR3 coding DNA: TGTGCCAGCAGCGCCACAGGGATAAGCACTGAAGCTTTCTTT.

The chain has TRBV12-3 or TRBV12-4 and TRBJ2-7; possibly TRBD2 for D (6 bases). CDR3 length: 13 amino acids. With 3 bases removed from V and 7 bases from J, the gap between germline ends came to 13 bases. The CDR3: CASSFAGRYEQYF. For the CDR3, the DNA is TGTGCCAGCAGTTTCGCGGGGAGATATGAGCAGTACTTC.

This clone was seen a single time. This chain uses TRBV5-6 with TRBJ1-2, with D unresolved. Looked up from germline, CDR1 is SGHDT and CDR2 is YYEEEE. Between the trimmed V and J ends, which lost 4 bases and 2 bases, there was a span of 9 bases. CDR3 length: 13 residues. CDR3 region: CASSIGGNYGYTF. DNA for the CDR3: TGTGCCAGCAGCATAGGAGGAAACTATGGCTACACCTTC.

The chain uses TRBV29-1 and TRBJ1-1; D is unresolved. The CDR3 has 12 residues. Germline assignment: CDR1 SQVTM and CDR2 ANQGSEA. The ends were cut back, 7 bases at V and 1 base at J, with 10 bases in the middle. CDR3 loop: CSANRENTEAFF. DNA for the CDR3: TGCAGCGCCAACAGAGAGAACACTGAAGCTTTCTTT.

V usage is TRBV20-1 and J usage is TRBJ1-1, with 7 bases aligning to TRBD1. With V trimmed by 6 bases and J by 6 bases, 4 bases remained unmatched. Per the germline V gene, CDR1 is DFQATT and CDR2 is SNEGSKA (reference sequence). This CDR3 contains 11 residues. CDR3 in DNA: TGCAGTGCCGTAGACAGGGCTGAAGCTTTCTTT. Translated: CSAVDRAEAFF.

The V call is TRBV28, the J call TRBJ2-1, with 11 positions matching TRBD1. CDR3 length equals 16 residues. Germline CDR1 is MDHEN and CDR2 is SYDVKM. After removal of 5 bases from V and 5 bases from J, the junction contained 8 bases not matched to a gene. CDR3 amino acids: CASSRGQGGLNNEQFF. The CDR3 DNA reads TGTGCCAGCAGTCGGGGACAGGGGGGACTGAACAATGAGCAGTTCTTC.

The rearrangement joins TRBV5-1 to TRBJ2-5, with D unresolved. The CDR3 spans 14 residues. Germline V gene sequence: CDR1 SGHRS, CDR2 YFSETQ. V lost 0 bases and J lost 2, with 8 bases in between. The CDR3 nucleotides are TGCGCCAGCAGCTTGGCCTCAGGACAAGAGACCCAGTACTTC. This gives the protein CASSLASGQETQYF.

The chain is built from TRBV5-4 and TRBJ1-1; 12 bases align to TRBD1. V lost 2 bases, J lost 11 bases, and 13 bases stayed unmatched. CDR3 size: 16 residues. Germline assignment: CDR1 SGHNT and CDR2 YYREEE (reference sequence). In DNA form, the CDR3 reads TGTGCCAGCAGCTTAATGACTCCCGGGACAGGGGGCGAGGCTTTCTTT. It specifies CASSLMTPGTGGEAFF.

The DNA for the CDR3 is TGTGCCAGCAGTGGTAGTATAGCGGGAGGGCTCGGAGACACCGGGGAGCTGTTTTTT. Translation gives CASSGSIAGGLGDTGELFF. This chain links TRBV2 with TRBJ2-2; 11 bases match TRBD2. The ends lost 4 bases at V and 3 bases at J; junction bases unmatched: 13. The CDR3 contains 19 residues. Germline lookup yields CDR1 SNHLY and CDR2 FYNNEI.

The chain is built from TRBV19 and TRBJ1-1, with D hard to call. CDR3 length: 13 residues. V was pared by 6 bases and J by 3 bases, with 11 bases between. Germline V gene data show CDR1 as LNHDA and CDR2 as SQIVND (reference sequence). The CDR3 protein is CASRDLGHTEAFF. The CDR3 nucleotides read TGTGCCAGTAGGGACTTAGGGCACACTGAAGCTTTCTTT.

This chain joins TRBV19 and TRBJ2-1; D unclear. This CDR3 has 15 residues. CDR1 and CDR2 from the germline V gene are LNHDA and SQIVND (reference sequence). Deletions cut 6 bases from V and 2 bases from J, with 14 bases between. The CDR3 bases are TGTGCCAGTAGGCCGCCGGGTTTGCCCTACAATGAGCAGTTCTTC. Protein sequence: CASRPPGLPYNEQFF.

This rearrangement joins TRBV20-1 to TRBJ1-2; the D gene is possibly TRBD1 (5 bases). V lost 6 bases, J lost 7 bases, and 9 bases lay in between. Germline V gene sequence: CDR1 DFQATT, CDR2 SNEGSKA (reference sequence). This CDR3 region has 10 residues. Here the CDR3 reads CSARDFGYTF. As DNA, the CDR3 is TGCAGTGCCCGGGACTTTGGCTACACCTTC.

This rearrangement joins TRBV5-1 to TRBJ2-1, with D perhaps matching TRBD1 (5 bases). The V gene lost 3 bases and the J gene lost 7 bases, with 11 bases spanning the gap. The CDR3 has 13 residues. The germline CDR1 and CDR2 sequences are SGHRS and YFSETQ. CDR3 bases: TGCGCCAGCAGCTCCCTAGACAGAAATGAGCAGTTCTTC. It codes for CASSSLDRNEQFF. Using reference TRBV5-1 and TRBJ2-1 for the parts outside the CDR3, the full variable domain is KAGVTQTPRYLIKTRGQQVTLSCSPISGHRSVSWYQQTPGQGLQFLFEYFSETQRNKGNFPGRFSGRQFSNSRSEMNVSTLELGDSALYLCASSSLDRNEQFFGPGTRLTVL.

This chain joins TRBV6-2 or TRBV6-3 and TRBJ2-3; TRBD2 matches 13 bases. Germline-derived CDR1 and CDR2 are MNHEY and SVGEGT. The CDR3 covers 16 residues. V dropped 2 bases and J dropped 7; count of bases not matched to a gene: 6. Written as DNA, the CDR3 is TGTGCCAGCAGTTACGGACTAGCGGGAGTTTCGAATACGCAGTATTTT. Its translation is CASSYGLAGVSNTQYF.

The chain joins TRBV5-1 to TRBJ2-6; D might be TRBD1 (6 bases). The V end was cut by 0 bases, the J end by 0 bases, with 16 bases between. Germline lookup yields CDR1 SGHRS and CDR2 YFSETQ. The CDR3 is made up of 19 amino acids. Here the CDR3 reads CASSLVRGSLLSGANVLTF. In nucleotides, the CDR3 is TGCGCCAGCAGCTTGGTTAGGGGGAGCCTCCTCTCTGGGGCCAACGTCCTGACTTTC.

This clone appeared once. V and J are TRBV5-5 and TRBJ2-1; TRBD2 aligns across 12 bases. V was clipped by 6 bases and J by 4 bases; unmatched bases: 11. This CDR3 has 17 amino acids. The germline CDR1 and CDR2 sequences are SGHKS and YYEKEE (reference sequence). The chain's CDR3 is CASNRGATSGSYNEQFF. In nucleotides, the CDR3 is TGTGCCAGCAACCGGGGGGCGACTAGCGGGAGTTACAATGAGCAGTTCTTC.

CDR3: CASSRPRQGFSYEQYF. In DNA form, the CDR3 reads TGTGCCAGCAGTCGGCCGAGACAGGGTTTTTCCTACGAGCAGTACTTC. This chain links TRBV28 with TRBJ2-7; the match to TRBD1 covers 7 bases. The CDR3 has 16 amino acids. Germline V gene data show CDR1 as MDHEN and CDR2 as SYDVKM. V shed 5 bases and J 1 base; nucleotides not matched to a gene: 11. Based on the CDR3 plus reference TRBV28 and TRBJ2-7, the full variable domain is DVKVTQSSRYLVKRTGEKVFLECVQDMDHENMFWYRQDPGLGLRLIYFSYDVKMKEKGDIPEGYSVSREKKERFSLILESASTNQTSMYLCASSRPRQGFSYEQYFGPGTRLTVT.

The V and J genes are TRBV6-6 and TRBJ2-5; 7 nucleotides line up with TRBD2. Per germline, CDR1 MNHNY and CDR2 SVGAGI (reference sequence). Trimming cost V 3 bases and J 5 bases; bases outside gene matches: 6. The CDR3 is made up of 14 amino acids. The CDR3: CASSYFQGGETQYF. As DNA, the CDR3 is TGTGCCAGCAGTTATTTTCAGGGAGGGGAGACCCAGTACTTC.